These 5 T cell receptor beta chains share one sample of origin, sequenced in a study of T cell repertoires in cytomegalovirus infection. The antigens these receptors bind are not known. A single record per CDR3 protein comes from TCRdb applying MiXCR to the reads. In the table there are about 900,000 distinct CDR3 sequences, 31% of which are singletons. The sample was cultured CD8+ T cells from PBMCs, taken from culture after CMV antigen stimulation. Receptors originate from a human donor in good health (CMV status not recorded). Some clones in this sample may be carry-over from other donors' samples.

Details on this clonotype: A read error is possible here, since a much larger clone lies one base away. CDR3: CASSISGTGEYYGYTF. The CDR3 bases are TGTGCCAGCAGTATATCCGGGACAGGGGAATACTATGGCTACACCTTC. The chain couples TRBV12-3 or TRBV12-4 to TRBJ1-2, with 10 positions matching TRBD1. The V gene end was trimmed by 5 bases and the J gene end by 3 bases; junction bases not matched to a gene: 9. This CDR3 region has 16 residues.

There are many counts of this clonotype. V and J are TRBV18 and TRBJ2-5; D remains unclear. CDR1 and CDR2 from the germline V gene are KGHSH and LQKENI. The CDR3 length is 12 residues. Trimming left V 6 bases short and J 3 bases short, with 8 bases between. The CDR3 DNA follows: TGTGCCAGCTCGGACGATGAAGAGACCCAGTACTTC. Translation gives CASSDDEETQYF.

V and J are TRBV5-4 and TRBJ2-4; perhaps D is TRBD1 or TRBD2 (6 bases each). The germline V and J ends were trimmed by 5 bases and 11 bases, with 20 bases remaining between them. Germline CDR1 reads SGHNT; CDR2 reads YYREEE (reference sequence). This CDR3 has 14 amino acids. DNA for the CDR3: TGTGCCAGCAGTTATAGCCGGGGGCCCGAGGTTCAGTACTTC. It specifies CASSYSRGPEVQYF.

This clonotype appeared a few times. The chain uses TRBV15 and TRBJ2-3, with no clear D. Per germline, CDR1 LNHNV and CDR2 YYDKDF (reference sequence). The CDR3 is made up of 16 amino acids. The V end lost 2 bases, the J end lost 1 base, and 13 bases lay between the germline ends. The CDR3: CATSRTSIGGTDTQYF. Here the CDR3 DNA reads TGTGCCACCAGCAGAACAAGCATTGGGGGCACAGATACGCAGTATTTT.

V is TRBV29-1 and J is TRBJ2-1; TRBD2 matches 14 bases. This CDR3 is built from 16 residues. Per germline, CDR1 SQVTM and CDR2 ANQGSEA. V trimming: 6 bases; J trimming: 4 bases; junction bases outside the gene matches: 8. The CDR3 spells CSVTGTSGGDYNEQFF. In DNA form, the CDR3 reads TGCAGCGTAACCGGGACTAGCGGGGGCGATTACAATGAGCAGTTCTTC.